This TCR beta chain originates from a study of blood T cell repertoires in COVID-19. For the study at large: Samples of COVID-19 (acute and convalescent) were obtained from the United States, Italy and Spain. PBMCs, B-cell-depleted T cells, or T cells were the source of the cDNA or gDNA that made up the material.

Original analysis: Counts of nucleated cells, estimated from reference gene primer amplification, were obtained. Assay used: immunoSEQ multiplex PCR; TCRdb lists only in-frame clones, some missing. V and J calls and clone size follow that table, whereas D and trimming were derived from the DNA. Among some 170,000 clones listed, around 90% were seen once. Unmatched junction bases numbered 9, after V lost 4 bases and J lost 3 bases. The CDR3 is 16 residues long. The germline CDR1 and CDR2 sequences are LNHDA and SQIVND (reference sequence). V usage is TRBV19 and J usage is TRBJ1-5; 7 bases agree with TRBD1. The sequenced material came from peripheral blood. The sequence came from a woman aged 45-59 years with acute or convalescent COVID-19. DNA for the CDR3: TGTGCCAGTAGTAGACGGACAGGAGCTTTCAATCAGCCCCAGCATTTT. This translates into CASSRRTGAFNQPQHF.